The source of this T cell receptor (beta chain) is a study of cytomegalovirus exposure and HLA in healthy donors. The length of the CDR3 is 14 residues. Germline V gene data show CDR1 as SGDLS and CDR2 as YYNGEE. Use of 60 Vbeta and 13 Jbeta primers characterized the PCR. Data came from immunoSEQ multiplex PCR; TCRdb stores just in-frame clones and leaves some out. The sample shows 150,000 to 180,000 clones, approximately 80% of them seen only once. The gene calls are TRBV9 and TRBJ2-5; TRBD2 might be the D (6 bases). Near its end, the DNA agrees better with TRBJ2-7, so the J call may be wrong. Material: PBMCs. This TCR was recovered from a man aged 25-45 years in good health and CMV-seropositive. In nucleotides, the CDR3 is TGTGCCAGCAGCGTAGGGAGCGGGTCCTACGAGCAGTACTTC. It specifies CASSVGSGSYEQYF.